The source of this T cell receptor (beta chain) is a study of neurological immune-mediated disorders. Study observations and caveats: There were no CDR3 amino acid sequences shared by expanded clones across subjects, a result suggesting private repertoires in all groups. Patients with HTLV-1-associated myelopathy had the highest level of TCR clonal expansion, whereas patients with multiple sclerosis had the lowest level, falling beneath the level found in healthy controls.

Synthesis of cDNA was performed by 5'RACE using 10-nucleotide random UMIs. Every sequencing run generated in excess of 190 million TCR-beta sequences. These sequences covered 15-18 subjects. TCRdb processed the 5' RACE reads anew with MiXCR; each CDR3 protein has one entry. Of 25,000 to 30,000 distinct CDR3 sequences listed, roughly an eighth are singletons. This clonotype was found many times. Its matching antigen is unknown. This receptor was taken from a woman aged 60-75 years in good health. Source material: PBMCs.

CDR3: CASSEWRDTQYF. The CDR3 DNA sequence: TGTGCCAGCAGTGAATGGAGAGATACGCAGTATTTT. This chain links TRBV2 with TRBJ2-3; D not resolved. The CDR3 contains 12 residues. CDR1 is SNHLY, CDR2 FYNNEI, per germline. Trimming stripped 2 bases from V and 5 bases from J, with 5 bases between.